These T cell receptor beta chains were read from a single sample in a study of TIL therapy for anti-PD-1-resistant metastatic lung cancer. Only in-frame clones appear in the TCRdb table, and some are missing; sequencing was by immunoSEQ multiplex PCR. Of about 47,000 clones listed, about 86% were seen once; the top ten hold 4% to 6%. Specimen: blood, collected at baseline. The receptor set was obtained from a person aged 30 to 80 with non-small cell lung cancer. Each CDR3 is given with its conserved first and last residue. Fields, in order: J gene, clone size, V gene, D gene, CDR3 DNA, CDR3 protein. D genes are given only for firm matches. The listing skips clone size in some rows; elsewhere it reads once, few, many or a size class.

TRBJ1-4 | . | TRBV7-9 | . | TGTGCCAGCAGCTTAGCAGGGAGGGCTAATGAAAAACTGTTTTTT | CASSLAGRANEKLFF
TRBJ2-2 | . | TRBV5-6 | . | TGTGCCAGCAGCCAGTTCTCACGGGACACCGGGGAGCTGTTTTTT | CASSQFSRDTGELFF
TRBJ2-2 | . | TRBV3-1/TRBV3-2 | TRBD1 | TGTGCCAGCAGCCAAGAGTCGACAGGGCCCTGGAACACCGGGGAGCTGTTTTTT | CASSQESTGPWNTGELFF
TRBJ1-4 | . | TRBV19 | . | TGTGCCAGTAGTAGGGGCGACGGGGTAGGGAATGAAAAACTGTTTTTT | CASSRGDGVGNEKLFF
TRBJ1-1 | once | TRBV7-9 | TRBD1 | TGTGCCAGCAGCTTAGGGACAGGTCAAACTGGGACTTTCTTT | CASSLGTGQTGTFF
TRBJ1-5 | . | TRBV30 | . | TGTGCCTGGAGCACTCGTACGGGGGGCGGCGGGCCCCAGCATTTT | CAWSTRTGGGGPQHF
TRBJ1-6 | . | TRBV7-8 | . | TGTGCCAGCAGCCCAGGTGGGAATTCACCCCTCCACTTT | CASSPGGNSPLHF
TRBJ2-7 | once | TRBV27 | . | TGTGCCAGCAGTTTAGGGGGCAGCTCCTACGAGCAGTACTTC | CASSLGGSSYEQYF
TRBJ2-7 | once | TRBV24-1 | TRBD2 | TGTGCCACCAGTGATAAGATAACCGGGACAGACGGGACTAGCGGGCGGATGGGGGCCTACGAGCAGTACTTC | CATSDKITGTDGTSGRMGAYEQYF
TRBJ2-7 | . | TRBV14 | . | TGTGCCAGCAGCCAAGAAGGGGATGACTCCTACGAGCAGTACTTC | CASSQEGDDSYEQYF
TRBJ2-5 | . | TRBV9 | . | TGTGCCAGCAGCTCCAGGGGGGGGGAAGAGACCCAGTACTTC | CASSSRGGEETQYF
TRBJ1-4 | . | TRBV3-1/TRBV3-2 | . | TGTGCCAGCAGCGCACCGGGCCTGGGAGGGGAAAAACTGTTTTTT | CASSAPGLGGEKLFF
TRBJ2-1 | . | TRBV28 | . | TGTGCCAGCAGTCCAGGTTTGGGCCTTCAGGGATCCTACAATGAGCAGTTCTTC | CASSPGLGLQGSYNEQFF
TRBJ2-7 | . | TRBV28 | TRBD1 | TGTGCCAGCACCATATGGACAGGGGCCTACGAGCAGTACTTC | CASTIWTGAYEQYF
TRBJ2-1 | . | TRBV19 | . | TGTGCCAGTACCCCCGAGCACTCCCGACCGGAGCTCAATGAGCAGTTCTTC | CASTPEHSRPELNEQFF